This TCR beta chain was recorded in a study of CD8 T cells in ankylosing spondylitis. Regarding the study as a whole: Among TCR beta sequences, a motif of under ten highly homologous variants appeared characteristic of ankylosing spondylitis blood.

This clonotype appeared a few times. No antigen is known for it. TCRdb fed the 5' RACE reads into MiXCR, producing one record per CDR3 protein. The sample consists of roughly 90,000 distinct CDR3 sequences, roughly 8.8% of them appearing once. The CDR3 loop spans 13 amino acids. V was pared by 0 bases and J by 11 bases, with 5 bases of the junction left unmatched. This TCR derives from a male donor with ankylosing spondylitis. The sample comprised blood, either unsorted or a sorted T cell fraction (not recorded which). The chain joins TRBV12-3 or TRBV12-4 to TRBJ2-3; 7 bases are a match to TRBD1. CDR3 nucleotides: TGTGCCAGCAGTTTAGCGGGGACAGTGAGGCAGTATTTT. This encodes CASSLAGTVRQYF.